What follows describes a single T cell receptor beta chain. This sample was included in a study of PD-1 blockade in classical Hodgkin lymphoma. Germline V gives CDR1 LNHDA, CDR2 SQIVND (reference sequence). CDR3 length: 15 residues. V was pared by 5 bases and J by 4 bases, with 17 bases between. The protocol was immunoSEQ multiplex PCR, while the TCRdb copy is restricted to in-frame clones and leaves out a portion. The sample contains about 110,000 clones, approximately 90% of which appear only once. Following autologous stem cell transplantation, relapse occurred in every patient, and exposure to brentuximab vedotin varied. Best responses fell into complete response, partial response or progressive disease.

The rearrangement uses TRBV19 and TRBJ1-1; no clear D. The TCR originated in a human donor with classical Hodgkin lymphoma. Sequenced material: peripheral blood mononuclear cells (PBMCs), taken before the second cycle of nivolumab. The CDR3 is CASSLYSALGTEAFF. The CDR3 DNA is TGTGCCAGTAGTTTATATTCGGCGCTTGGCACTGAAGCTTTCTTT.